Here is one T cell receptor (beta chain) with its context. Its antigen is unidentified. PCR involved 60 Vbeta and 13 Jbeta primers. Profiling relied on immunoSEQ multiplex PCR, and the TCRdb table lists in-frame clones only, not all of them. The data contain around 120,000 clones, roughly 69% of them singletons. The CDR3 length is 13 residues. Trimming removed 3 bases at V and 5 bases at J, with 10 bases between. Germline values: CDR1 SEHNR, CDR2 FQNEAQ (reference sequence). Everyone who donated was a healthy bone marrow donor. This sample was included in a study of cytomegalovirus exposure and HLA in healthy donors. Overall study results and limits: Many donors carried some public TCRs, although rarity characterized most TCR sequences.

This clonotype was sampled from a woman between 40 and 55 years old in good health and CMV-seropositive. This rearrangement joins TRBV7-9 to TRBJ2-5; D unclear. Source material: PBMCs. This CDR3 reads CASSFGSRETQYF. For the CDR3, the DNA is TGTGCCAGCAGCTTCGGTAGCCGGGAGACCCAGTACTTC.